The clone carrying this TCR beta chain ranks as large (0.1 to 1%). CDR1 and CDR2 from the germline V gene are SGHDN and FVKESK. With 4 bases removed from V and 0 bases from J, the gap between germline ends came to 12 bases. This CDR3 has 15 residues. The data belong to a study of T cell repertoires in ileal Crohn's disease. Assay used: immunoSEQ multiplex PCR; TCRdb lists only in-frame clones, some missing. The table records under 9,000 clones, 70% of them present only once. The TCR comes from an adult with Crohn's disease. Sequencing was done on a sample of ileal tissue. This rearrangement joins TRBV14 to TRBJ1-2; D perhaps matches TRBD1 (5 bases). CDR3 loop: CASSPYGGSNYGYTF. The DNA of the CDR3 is TGTGCCAGCAGCCCCTATGGGGGGTCTAACTATGGCTACACCTTC.